This TCR beta chain was sequenced for a study of T cell responses to AZD1222 COVID-19 vaccine. Study-wide context: Second-dose intervals near 4 or 12 weeks were combined. Study-wide findings and caveats: Reportedly, nearly half the spike-specific TCRs target unmutated variant regions. Spike-specific TCR breadth and depth went up after people got two AZD1222 doses.

Germline CDR1 is SGHRS and CDR2 is YFSETQ. The V gene lost 3 bases and the J gene lost 2 bases, with 15 bases spanning the gap. This CDR3 region has 17 residues. Sequenced by immunoSEQ multiplex PCR; TCRdb stores in-frame clones only, minus some. This table has 130,000 or so clones, 89% appearing once. As concerns this clone: What it recognizes is unknown.

The sample consisted of peripheral blood, taken on day 0 of AZD1222 vaccination. This TCR came from an adult in good health. The chain has TRBV5-1 and TRBJ2-6, with D possibly matching TRBD1 (6 bases). In nucleotides, the CDR3 is TGCGCCAGCAGCTCGACAGGCCATTCTCCTGGGGCCAACGTCCTGACTTTC. Translating it yields CASSSTGHSPGANVLTF.